The 8 T cell receptor beta chains below all came from one sample that was sequenced in a study of T-cell reconstitution after alpha-beta-depleted transplantation in children. During its preparation, the TCRbeta library received unique molecular identifiers. Each CDR3 protein is one row after TCRdb ran MiXCR on the PCR reads. The table shows a few hundred thousand distinct CDR3 sequences, with 10% to 15% occurring only once. The material was PBMCs, obtained from the stem cell graft. The receptors originated from a human donor who donated a stem cell graft to a child with Fanconi anemia.

The V and J genes are TRBV24-1 and TRBJ1-5; the match to TRBD1 covers 8 bases. CDR3 length: 16 amino acids. Germline CDR1 is KGHDR and CDR2 is SFDVKD. The J segment lost 0 bases and the V segment lost 3 bases, leaving 3 bases of the junction unmatched. The CDR3 bases are TGTGCCACCAGTGATGGCCAGGGGGCTAGCAATCAGCCCCAGCATTTT. Amino acid sequence: CATSDGQGASNQPQHF.

This clonotype has at least ten counts. The V and J genes are TRBV5-1 and TRBJ1-1; D uncertain. The V and J ends lost 4 bases and 1 base respectively, with 11 bases between them. The CDR3 length is 14 residues. The germline CDR1 and CDR2 sequences are SGHRS and YFSETQ. The CDR3 protein is CASSPTAGNTEAFF. The CDR3 coding sequence is TGCGCCAGCAGCCCAACGGCCGGGAACACTGAAGCTTTCTTT.

Only a few counts were recorded for this clonotype. The chain joins TRBV11-1 to TRBJ2-3; TRBD2 agrees at 11 bases. The trim removed 1 base at V and 4 bases at J, leaving 7 bases unmatched. Germline loops: CDR1 SGHAT, CDR2 FQDESV (reference sequence). This CDR3 has 17 residues. CDR3 nucleotides: TGTGCCAGCAGCTTAGGTAGTAGCGGGGGGGCCCCAGATACGCAGTATTTT. Its protein product is CASSLGSSGGAPDTQYF.

This clonotype was detected a few times. The chain employs TRBV5-6 and TRBJ2-5; a possible D gene is TRBD1 (6 bases). CDR1 and CDR2 (germline): SGHDT, YYEEEE. The CDR3 is made up of 14 amino acids. V lost 8 bases, J lost 5 bases, and 19 bases lay in between. CDR3 in amino acids: CASSGTTILETQYF. The CDR3 DNA sequence: TGTGCCAGTTCCGGGACAACCATTTTGGAGACCCAGTACTTC.

The rearrangement uses TRBV30 and TRBJ1-2, with 8 nucleotides matching TRBD1. This CDR3 has 17 amino acids. V shed 5 bases and J 0 bases; nucleotides not matched to a gene: 14. Germline CDR1 and CDR2: GTSNPN and SVGIG (reference sequence). In DNA, the CDR3 is TGTGCCTGGGATACCGGGACAGGTCCCTCCGCTAACTATGGCTACACCTTC. This gives the protein CAWDTGTGPSANYGYTF. Complete variable domain (other parts from reference TRBV30 and TRBJ1-2): SQTIHQWPATLVQPVGSPLSLECTVEGTSNPNLYWYRQAAGRGLQLLFYSVGIGQISSEVPQNLSASRPQDRQFILSSKKLLLSDSGFYLCAWDTGTGPSANYGYTFGSGTRLTVV.

This clonotype was observed at least ten times. The chain recombines TRBV5-6 with TRBJ1-1, with D hard to call. The germline V and J ends were trimmed by 5 bases and 1 base, with 9 bases remaining between them. This CDR3 contains 13 residues. CDR1 is SGHDT and CDR2 is YYEEEE in the germline V gene. CDR3: CASRSRQNTEAFF. CDR3 coding DNA: TGTGCCAGCAGATCCAGACAGAACACTGAAGCTTTCTTT. Filled out from reference TRBV5-6 and TRBJ1-1, the complete variable domain reads DAGVTQSPTHLIKTRGQQVTLRCSPKSGHDTVSWYQQALGQGPQFIFQYYEEEERQRGNFPDRFSGHQFPNYSSELNVNALLLGDSALYLCASRSRQNTEAFFGQGTRLTVV.

This clonotype came up a few times. The chain joins TRBV4-3 to TRBJ1-6; D is unresolved. The germline V and J ends were trimmed by 1 base and 5 bases, with 3 bases remaining between them. The CDR3 has 13 residues. Germline CDR1 and CDR2: LGHNA and YSLEER. In DNA, the CDR3 is TGCGCCAGCAGCCAAGGTCATAATTCACCCCTCCACTTT. Encoded protein: CASSQGHNSPLHF.

This clonotype has only a few counts. The chain joins TRBV7-8 to TRBJ2-3; D assignment may be TRBD1 or TRBD2 (6 bases each). Trimming cost V 1 base and J 2 bases, with 16 bases left between them. Germline CDR1 reads SGHVS; CDR2 reads FQNEAQ. This CDR3 contains 17 residues. The CDR3 sequence: CASSLDGGLGYTDTQYF. The CDR3 region has the DNA TGTGCCAGCAGCTTAGACGGGGGCCTAGGTTACACAGATACGCAGTATTTT. Combining the CDR3 with reference TRBV7-8 and TRBJ2-3 gives the whole variable domain GAGVSQSPRYKVAKRGQDVALRCDPISGHVSLFWYQQALGQGPEFLTYFQNEAQLDKSGLPSDRFFAERPEGSVSTLKIQRTQQEDSAVYLCASSLDGGLGYTDTQYFGPGTRLTVL.